These 19 T cell receptor beta chains share one sample of origin, sequenced in a study of blood T cell repertoires in COVID-19. Repertoires were generated with immunoSEQ multiplex PCR, while TCRdb's copy carries only in-frame clones and drops some. The sample carries roughly 200,000 clones, more than 80% recorded once. Sequencing input: PBMCs or T cells enriched from blood (not recorded which). Every receptor here comes from a man aged 35 to 55 who had recovered from COVID-19.

J is TRBJ2-1 and V is TRBV7-8, with 8 positions matching TRBD1. Germline loops: CDR1 SGHVS, CDR2 FQNEAQ. The V segment lost 5 bases and the J segment 7 bases; nucleotides outside the gene matches: 4. The CDR3 has 13 residues. CDR3 protein: CASSPWTGNEQFF. The CDR3 nucleotides are TGTGCCAGCAGCCCGTGGACAGGGAATGAGCAGTTCTTC.

The chain couples TRBV2 to TRBJ1-2; TRBD1 might be the D (5 bases). This CDR3 region has 13 residues. V lost 6 bases, J lost 7 bases, and 15 bases lay in between. CDR1 and CDR2 (germline): SNHLY, FYNNEI. This CDR3 reads CASRVEQGRGYTF. The CDR3 DNA reads TGTGCCAGCAGGGTGGAGCAGGGCCGTGGCTACACCTTC. Full variable domain (rest looked up from reference TRBV2 and TRBJ1-2): EPEVTQTPSHQVTQMGQEVILRCVPISNHLYFYWYRQILGQKVEFLVSFYNNEISEKSEIFDDQFSVERPDGSNFTLKIRSTKLEDSAMYFCASRVEQGRGYTFGSGTRLTVV.

This chain links TRBV18 with TRBJ2-7; 8 positions agree with TRBD1. Germline loops: CDR1 KGHSH, CDR2 LQKENI. The trim removed 3 bases at V and 2 bases at J, leaving 9 bases unmatched. The CDR3 totals 16 residues. CDR3 residues: CASSPPAGQGPYEQYF. The DNA of the CDR3 is TGTGCCAGCTCACCTCCCGCAGGACAGGGACCCTACGAGCAGTACTTC.

The chain carries TRBV5-1 and TRBJ1-1; D remains unclear. CDR3 length equals 13 residues. V shed 0 bases and J shed 11 bases, with 14 bases lying between them. CDR1 SGHRS and CDR2 YFSETQ come from the germline V gene. Here the CDR3 reads CASSLAGNVRAFF. In nucleotides, the CDR3 is TGCGCCAGCAGCTTGGCCGGTAACGTTCGGGCTTTCTTT.

This chain joins TRBV6-1 and TRBJ2-1, with 9 bases aligning to TRBD2. CDR3 length: 17 residues. Germline V gene lookup returns CDR1 MNHNS and CDR2 SASEGT. Trimming removed 4 bases from V and 4 bases from J; junction bases left unmatched: 11. The CDR3 DNA sequence: TGTGCCAGCAGTGTAGACGGCGGGGGGGCTTTGTACAATGAGCAGTTCTTC. This encodes CASSVDGGGALYNEQFF.

This chain joins TRBV4-1 and TRBJ2-7; D may be TRBD2 (6 bases). This CDR3 is built from 16 residues. Germline values: CDR1 MGHRA, CDR2 YSYEKL. Trimming removed 1 base from V and 0 bases from J, with 13 bases in between. The CDR3 sequence is CASSQVLALSSYEQYF. In DNA form, the CDR3 reads TGCGCCAGCAGCCAAGTACTAGCCCTGAGCTCCTACGAGCAGTACTTC.

As regards this clone: In the same sample, other DNA sequences code for this CDR3. The V gene is TRBV7-9, the J gene TRBJ2-2; D possibly corresponds to TRBD2 (5 bases). The V gene lost 3 bases and the J gene lost 5 bases, with 7 bases spanning the gap. Germline V gene sequence: CDR1 SEHNR, CDR2 FQNEAQ (reference sequence). The CDR3 is 13 residues long. The CDR3 region is CASSFRGTGELFF. Here the CDR3 DNA reads TGTGCCAGCAGCTTTCGGGGTACCGGGGAGCTGTTTTTT.

The rearrangement links TRBV6-5 to TRBJ2-1; TRBD1 aligns across 7 bases. This CDR3 spans 15 amino acids. Germline lookup yields CDR1 MNHEY and CDR2 SVGAGI. J lost 6 bases, V lost 2 bases, and 7 bases had no gene match. The DNA of the CDR3 is TGTGCCAGCAGTTACGACAGGGCTATAGTCAATGAGCAGTTCTTC. Translation: CASSYDRAIVNEQFF.

The chain is built from TRBV11-2 and TRBJ2-7; D is unclear. The germline gives CDR1 SGHAT, CDR2 FQNNGV. Deletions cut 4 bases from V and 7 bases from J, with 17 bases between. This CDR3 comprises 14 residues. CDR3 DNA sequence: TGTGCCAGCAGCTCCCGGCTAGGCCTAAGAGAGCAGTACTTC. Its translation is CASSSRLGLREQYF.

This chain links TRBV6-5 with TRBJ1-3, with D unresolved. Germline CDR1 is MNHEY and CDR2 is SVGAGI. The CDR3 consists of 15 residues. Trimming left V 5 bases short and J 7 bases short, with 18 bases between. This chain's CDR3 is CASSPLFPEWNTIYF. The DNA of the CDR3 is TGTGCCAGCAGTCCCCTATTTCCGGAGTGGAACACCATATATTTT.

The genes are TRBV6-5 and TRBJ2-7; D might be TRBD2 (5 bases). V gave up 8 bases and J gave up 4 bases, with 6 bases separating them. Per germline, CDR1 MNHEY and CDR2 SVGAGI. The CDR3 is 10 residues long. The CDR3 nucleotides are TGTGCCAGCGGCGGGTACGAGCAGTACTTC. This gives the protein CASGGYEQYF.

The chain links TRBV6-5 to TRBJ2-7; 13 nucleotides agree with TRBD2. The trim removed 2 bases at V and 5 bases at J, leaving 3 bases unmatched. This CDR3 spans 15 amino acids. Germline-derived CDR1 and CDR2 are MNHEY and SVGAGI. In DNA, the CDR3 is TGTGCCAGCAGTTACGGGACTAGCGGGATCCACGAGCAGTACTTC. This encodes CASSYGTSGIHEQYF.

This chain connects TRBV5-1 to TRBJ1-1; the D is unclear. This CDR3 is built from 14 residues. The germline gives CDR1 SGHRS, CDR2 YFSETQ. Trimming took off 2 bases at V and 1 base at J, with 9 bases between the two ends. This chain's CDR3 is CASSFRGGNTEAFF. CDR3 nucleotide sequence: TGCGCCAGCAGCTTCAGAGGAGGGAACACTGAAGCTTTCTTT.

The genes are TRBV18 and TRBJ1-2, with TRBD1 matching over 9 bases. The CDR3 contains 16 residues. Looked up from germline, CDR1 is KGHSH and CDR2 is LQKENI. Losses at the gene ends were 4 bases for V and 7 bases for J; bases not matched to a gene: 13. CDR3 region: CASSLEAGQGESGYTF. CDR3 in DNA: TGTGCCAGCTCACTAGAAGCGGGACAGGGTGAATCTGGCTACACCTTC.

The rearrangement links TRBV7-9 to TRBJ1-5; TRBD1 matches at 9 bases. V was clipped by 1 base and J by 6 bases; unmatched bases: 4. This CDR3 is built from 15 residues. The germline V gene has CDR1 SEHNR and CDR2 FQNEAQ (reference sequence). CDR3 DNA: TGTGCCAGCAGCTTAGGGGGACAGGGCTTTCAGCCCCAGCATTTT. Its protein product is CASSLGGQGFQPQHF.

The chain uses TRBV6-1 and TRBJ2-5; the match to TRBD1 covers 8 bases. Unmatched junction bases numbered 8, after V lost 0 bases and J lost 2 bases. Per the germline V gene, CDR1 is MNHNS and CDR2 is SASEGT. The CDR3 length is 17 residues. This CDR3 reads CASSEAGTGGLQETQYF. CDR3 in DNA: TGTGCCAGCAGTGAAGCGGGGACAGGAGGGTTACAAGAGACCCAGTACTTC.

The V and J genes are TRBV7-9 and TRBJ1-1; D ambiguous. Trimming stripped 5 bases from V and 4 bases from J, with 17 bases between. Germline loops: CDR1 SEHNR, CDR2 FQNEAQ (reference sequence). CDR3 size: 15 residues. CDR3 bases: TGTGCCAGCAGCCCCCATGCGGGAGGTATCACTGAAGCTTTCTTT. It is translated as CASSPHAGGITEAFF.

The rearrangement joins TRBV5-4 to TRBJ2-7; TRBD1 might be the D (5 bases). Germline CDR1 and CDR2: SGHNT and YYREEE (reference sequence). V lost 0 bases to trimming and J lost 0 bases, with 10 bases between them. This CDR3 contains 15 residues. The CDR3 region is CASSLEADSSYEQYF. CDR3 sequence (DNA): TGTGCCAGCAGCTTGGAGGCAGACAGCTCCTACGAGCAGTACTTC.

The chain links TRBV19 to TRBJ1-5; D is uncertain. The V end lost 7 bases, the J end lost 3 bases, and 19 bases lay between the germline ends. This CDR3 has 16 amino acids. Germline V gene data show CDR1 as LNHDA and CDR2 as SQIVND (reference sequence). The CDR3 region has the DNA TGTGCCAGTAAGGCTCCTGGGCAGGCCGCCAATCAGCCCCAGCATTTT. It yields the protein CASKAPGQAANQPQHF.